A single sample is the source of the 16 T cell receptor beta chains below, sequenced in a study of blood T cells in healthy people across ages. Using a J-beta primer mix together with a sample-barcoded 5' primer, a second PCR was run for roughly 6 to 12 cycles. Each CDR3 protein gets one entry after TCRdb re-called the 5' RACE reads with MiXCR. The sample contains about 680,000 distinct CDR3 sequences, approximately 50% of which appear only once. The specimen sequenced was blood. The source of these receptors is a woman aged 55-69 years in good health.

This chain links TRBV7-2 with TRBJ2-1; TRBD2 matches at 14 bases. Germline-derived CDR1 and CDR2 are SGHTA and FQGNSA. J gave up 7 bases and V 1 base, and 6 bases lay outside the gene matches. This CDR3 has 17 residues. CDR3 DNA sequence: TGTGCCAGCAGCTTAGTTAGGACTAGCGGGAGGATAAATGAGCAGTTCTTC. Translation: CASSLVRTSGRINEQFF. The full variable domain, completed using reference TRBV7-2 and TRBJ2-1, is GAGVSQSPSNKVTEKGKDVELRCDPISGHTALYWYRQSLGQGLEFLIYFQGNSAPDKSGLPSDRFSAERTGGSVSTLTIQRTQQEDSAVYLCASSLVRTSGRINEQFFGPGTRLTVL.

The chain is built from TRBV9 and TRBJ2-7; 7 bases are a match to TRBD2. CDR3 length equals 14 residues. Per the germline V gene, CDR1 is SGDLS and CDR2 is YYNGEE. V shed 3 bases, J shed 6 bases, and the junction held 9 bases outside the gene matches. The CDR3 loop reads CASSAGRTGGEQYF. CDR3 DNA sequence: TGTGCCAGCAGCGCGGGTCGAACGGGAGGCGAGCAGTACTTC.

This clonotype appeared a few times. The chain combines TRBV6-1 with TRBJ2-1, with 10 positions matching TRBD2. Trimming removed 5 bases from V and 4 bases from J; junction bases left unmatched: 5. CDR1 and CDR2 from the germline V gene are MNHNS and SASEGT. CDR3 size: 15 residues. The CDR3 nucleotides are TGTGCCAGCAGTACTGGACTAGCGGTTTACAATGAGCAGTTCTTC. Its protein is CASSTGLAVYNEQFF.

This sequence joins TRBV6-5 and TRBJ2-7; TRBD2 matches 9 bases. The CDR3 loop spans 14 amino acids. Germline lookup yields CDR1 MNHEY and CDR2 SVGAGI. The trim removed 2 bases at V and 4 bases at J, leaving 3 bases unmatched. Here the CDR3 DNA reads TGTGCCAGCAGTTACAGGACTAGCGAATACGAGCAGTACTTC. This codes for CASSYRTSEYEQYF.

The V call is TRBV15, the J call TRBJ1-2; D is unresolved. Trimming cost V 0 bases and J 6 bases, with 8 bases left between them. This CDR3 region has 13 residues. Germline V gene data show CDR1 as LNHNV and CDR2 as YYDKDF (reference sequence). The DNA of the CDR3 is TGTGCCACCAGCAGAGACGAACGGGATGGCTACACCTTC. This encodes CATSRDERDGYTF.

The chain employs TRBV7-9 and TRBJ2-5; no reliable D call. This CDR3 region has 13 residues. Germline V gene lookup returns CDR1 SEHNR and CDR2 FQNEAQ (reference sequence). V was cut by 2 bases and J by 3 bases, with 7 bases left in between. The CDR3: CASSLSPEETQYF. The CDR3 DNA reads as TGTGCCAGCAGCTTATCCCCGGAAGAGACCCAGTACTTC.

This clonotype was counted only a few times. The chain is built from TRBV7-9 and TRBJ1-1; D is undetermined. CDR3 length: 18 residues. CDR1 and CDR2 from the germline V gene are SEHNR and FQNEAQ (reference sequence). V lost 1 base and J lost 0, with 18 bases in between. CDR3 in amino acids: CASSLVASLRRLNTEAFF. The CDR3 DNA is TGTGCCAGCAGCTTAGTGGCAAGCCTCAGACGGCTGAACACTGAAGCTTTCTTT.

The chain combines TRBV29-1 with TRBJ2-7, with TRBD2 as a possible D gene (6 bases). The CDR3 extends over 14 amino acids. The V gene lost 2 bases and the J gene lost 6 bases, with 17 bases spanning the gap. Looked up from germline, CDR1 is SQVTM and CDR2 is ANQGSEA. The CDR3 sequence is CSVETGLSGFEQYF. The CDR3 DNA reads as TGCAGCGTTGAAACGGGACTCTCGGGTTTCGAGCAGTACTTC.

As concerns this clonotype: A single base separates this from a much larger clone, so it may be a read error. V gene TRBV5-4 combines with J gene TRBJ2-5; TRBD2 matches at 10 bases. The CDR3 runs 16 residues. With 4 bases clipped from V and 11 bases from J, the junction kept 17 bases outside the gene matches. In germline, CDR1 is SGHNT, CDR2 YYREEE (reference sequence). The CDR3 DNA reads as TGTGCCAGCAGCGGGCGGGCTAGCGGGAGTGGTAATGAGCAGTACTTC. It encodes CASSGRASGSGNEQYF.

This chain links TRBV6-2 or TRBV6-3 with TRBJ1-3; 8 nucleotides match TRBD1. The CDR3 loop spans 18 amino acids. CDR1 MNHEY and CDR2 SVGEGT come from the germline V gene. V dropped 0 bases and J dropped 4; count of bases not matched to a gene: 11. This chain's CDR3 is CASSYSASPGGLGNTIYF. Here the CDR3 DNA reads TGTGCCAGCAGTTACTCGGCTTCTCCAGGGGGCCTCGGAAACACCATATATTTT.

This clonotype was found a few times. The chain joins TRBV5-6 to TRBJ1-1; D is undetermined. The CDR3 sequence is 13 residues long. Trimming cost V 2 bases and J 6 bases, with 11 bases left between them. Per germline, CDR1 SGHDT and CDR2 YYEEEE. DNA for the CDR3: TGTGCCAGCAGCTTAAGAAGGGCCCCTGAAGCTTTCTTT. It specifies CASSLRRAPEAFF.

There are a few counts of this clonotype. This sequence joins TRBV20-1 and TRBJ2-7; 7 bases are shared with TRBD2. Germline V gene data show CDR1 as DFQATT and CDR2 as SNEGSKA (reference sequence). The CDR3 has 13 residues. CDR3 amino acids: CSSGWGGTNEQYF. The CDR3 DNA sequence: TGCAGCTCGGGTTGGGGGGGGACTAACGAGCAGTACTTC.

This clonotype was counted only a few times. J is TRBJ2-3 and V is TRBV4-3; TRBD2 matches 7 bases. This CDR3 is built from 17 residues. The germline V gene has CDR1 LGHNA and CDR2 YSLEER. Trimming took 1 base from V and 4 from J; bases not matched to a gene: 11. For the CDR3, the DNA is TGCGCCAGCAGCCAAGGAATGGCGGGAGTGGTAGCAGATACGCAGTATTTT. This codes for CASSQGMAGVVADTQYF.

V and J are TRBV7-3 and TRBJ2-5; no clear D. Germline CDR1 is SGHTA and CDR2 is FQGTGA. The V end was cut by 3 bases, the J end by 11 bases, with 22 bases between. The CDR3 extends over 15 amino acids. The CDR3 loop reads CASSLMGSVNNEQYF. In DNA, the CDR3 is TGTGCCAGCAGCTTGATGGGCTCCGTAAACAATGAGCAGTACTTC.

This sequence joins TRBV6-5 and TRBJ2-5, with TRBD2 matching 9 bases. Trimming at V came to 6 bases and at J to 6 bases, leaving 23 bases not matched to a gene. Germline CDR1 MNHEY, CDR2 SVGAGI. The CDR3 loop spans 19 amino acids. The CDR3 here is CASSLDTPFIAGVGKTQYF. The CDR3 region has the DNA TGTGCCAGCAGCTTAGACACACCATTTATAGCGGGAGTCGGGAAGACCCAGTACTTC.

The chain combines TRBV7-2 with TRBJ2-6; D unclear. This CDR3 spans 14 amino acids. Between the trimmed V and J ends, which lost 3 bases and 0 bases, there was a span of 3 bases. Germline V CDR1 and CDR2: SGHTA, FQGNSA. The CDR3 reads CASSFVSGANVLTF. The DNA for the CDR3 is TGTGCCAGCAGCTTTGTCTCTGGGGCCAACGTCCTGACTTTC.